This T cell receptor beta chain appears in the sequencing data of a study of blood T cell repertoires in COVID-19. TCRdb keeps only in-frame clones here, not all; method: immunoSEQ multiplex PCR. Of around 240,000 clones listed, about 90% are singletons. Participant-reported clinical history was the basis for cohort assignment. The CDR3 runs to 12 residues. V lost 3 bases, J lost 7 bases, and 7 bases lay in between. This TCR was sampled from a man in his forties or fifties who had been exposed to COVID-19. The V and J genes are TRBV12-3 or TRBV12-4 and TRBJ2-1; D gene unclear. Sequenced material: PBMCs or T cells enriched from blood (not recorded which). This CDR3 reads CASSFHLNEQFF. The CDR3 DNA reads as TGTGCCAGCAGTTTCCACTTAAATGAGCAGTTCTTC.